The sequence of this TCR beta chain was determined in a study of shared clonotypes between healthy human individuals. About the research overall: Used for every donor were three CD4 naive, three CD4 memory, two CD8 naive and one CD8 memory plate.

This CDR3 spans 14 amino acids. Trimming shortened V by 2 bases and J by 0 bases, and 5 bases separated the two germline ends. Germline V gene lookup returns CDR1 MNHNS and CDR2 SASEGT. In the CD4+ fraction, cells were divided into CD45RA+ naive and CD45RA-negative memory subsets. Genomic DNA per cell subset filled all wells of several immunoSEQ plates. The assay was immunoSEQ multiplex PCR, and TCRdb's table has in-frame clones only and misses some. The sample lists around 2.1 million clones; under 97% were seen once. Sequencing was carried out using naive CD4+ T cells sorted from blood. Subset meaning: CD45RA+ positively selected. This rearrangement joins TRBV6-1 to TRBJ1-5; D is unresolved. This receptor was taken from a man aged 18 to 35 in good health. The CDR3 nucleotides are TGTGCCAGCAGTGAAAGCTATAGCAATCAGCCCCAGCATTTT. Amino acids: CASSESYSNQPQHF.